The 32 T cell receptor beta chains below all came from one sample that was sequenced in a study of blood T cell repertoires in COVID-19. Profiling relied on immunoSEQ multiplex PCR, and the TCRdb table lists in-frame clones only, not all of them. The profile shows over 40,000 clones, about 89% of them singletons. Input material: peripheral blood. These TCRs come from a human donor in a cohort sampled during active COVID-19.

The chain combines TRBV24-1 with TRBJ2-5, with TRBD1 as a possible D gene (6 bases). The CDR3 consists of 16 residues. Trimming pared 1 base from V and 1 base from J, leaving 12 bases between. Germline-derived CDR1 and CDR2 are KGHDR and SFDVKD. Written as DNA, the CDR3 is TGTGCCACCAGTGATTTACCAGGGGTGGGCCAAGAGACCCAGTACTTC. This translates into CATSDLPGVGQETQYF.

The rearrangement uses TRBV11-2 and TRBJ2-7, with 10 bases fitting TRBD1. This CDR3 region has 16 residues. Germline-derived CDR1 and CDR2 are SGHAT and FQNNGV. J gave up 4 bases and V 5 bases, and 11 bases lay outside the gene matches. The CDR3 loop reads CASSPNPGTGVYEQYF. In DNA, the CDR3 is TGTGCCAGCAGCCCCAATCCCGGGACAGGGGTGTACGAGCAGTACTTC. Looking up the rest from reference TRBV11-2 and TRBJ2-7 gives the full variable domain: EAGVAQSPRYKIIEKRQSVAFWCNPISGHATLYWYQQILGQGPKLLIQFQNNGVVDDSQLPKDRFSAERLKGVDSTLKIQPAKLEDSAVYLCASSPNPGTGVYEQYFGPGTRLTVT.

The chain uses TRBV2 and TRBJ2-5; tentative D call: TRBD2 (6 bases). CDR3 size: 10 residues. V was cut by 6 bases and J by 11 bases, with 10 bases left in between. Germline CDR1 and CDR2: SNHLY and FYNNEI. The CDR3 spells CASSRGTQYF. The CDR3, as DNA: TGTGCCAGCAGCCGGGGGACTCAGTACTTC.

This chain uses TRBV20-1 with TRBJ1-5, with 11 positions matching TRBD1. The V and J ends lost 3 bases and 5 bases, in that order; junction bases with no gene match: 3. The CDR3 spans 14 residues. Germline V gene lookup returns CDR1 DFQATT and CDR2 SNEGSKA (reference sequence). CDR3 sequence reads: CSASPDRGHQPQHF. In DNA form, the CDR3 reads TGCAGTGCTAGTCCGGACAGGGGGCATCAGCCCCAGCATTTT.

Concerning this clone itself: The same CDR3 also results from other DNA sequences found in this sample. The chain recombines TRBV19 with TRBJ2-3; 11 bases align to TRBD1. V gave up 7 bases and J gave up 6 bases; unmatched junction bases: 6. Germline lookup yields CDR1 LNHDA and CDR2 SQIVND (reference sequence). The CDR3 has 14 amino acids. The CDR3 region has the DNA TGTGCCAGTACCACCGGACAGGGGGCCGATACGCAGTATTTT. Translating it yields CASTTGQGADTQYF.

The chain links TRBV18 to TRBJ2-2; 7 nucleotides match TRBD2. Trimming cost V 6 bases and J 5 bases; bases outside gene matches: 9. There are 15 residues in the CDR3. Germline CDR1 reads KGHSH; CDR2 reads LQKENI. The CDR3 sequence is CASSLATSDTGELFF. CDR3 DNA: TGTGCCAGCTCCCTCGCCACTAGCGATACCGGGGAGCTGTTTTTT.

This clone was seen once. The rearrangement uses TRBV9 and TRBJ2-2; 7 nucleotides align to TRBD2. V shed 4 bases, J shed 2 bases, and the junction held 8 bases outside the gene matches. The CDR3 is 16 amino acids. Per the germline V gene, CDR1 is SGDLS and CDR2 is YYNGEE. The CDR3 coding sequence is TGTGCCAGCAGCCCTTGGACTAGTGGAAACACCGGGGAGCTGTTTTTT. Translated: CASSPWTSGNTGELFF.

A single count supports this clone. J is TRBJ2-7 and V is TRBV7-2; D possibly corresponds to TRBD1 (5 bases). With 0 bases removed from V and 7 bases from J, the gap between germline ends came to 10 bases. CDR3 size: 13 residues. Looked up from germline, CDR1 is SGHTA and CDR2 is FQGNSA. Here the CDR3 reads CASSLAGVGEQYF. Written as DNA, the CDR3 is TGTGCCAGCAGCTTAGCAGGGGTGGGGGAGCAGTACTTC.

This chain joins TRBV9 and TRBJ2-7; no definite D call. This CDR3 is 12 amino acids long. The germline V gene has CDR1 SGDLS and CDR2 YYNGEE. The germline V and J ends were trimmed by 4 bases and 3 bases, with 8 bases remaining between them. The CDR3, as DNA: TGTGCCAGCAGCCCCCGCAGCTACGAGCAGTACGTC. Protein product: CASSPRSYEQYV.

The genes are TRBV9 and TRBJ1-2; the D is unclear. The CDR3 runs 15 residues. Germline values: CDR1 SGDLS, CDR2 YYNGEE. With 3 bases removed from V and 6 bases from J, the gap between germline ends came to 18 bases. CDR3 bases: TGTGCCAGCAGCGCCACGGACGGCCGGGAGGATGGCTACACCTTC. It yields the protein CASSATDGREDGYTF.

The chain couples TRBV11-3 to TRBJ2-3; tentative D call: TRBD2 (5 bases). The ends were cut back, 2 bases at V and 9 bases at J, with 18 bases in the middle. This CDR3 comprises 15 residues. From germline, CDR1 is SGHNT and CDR2 YENEEA. CDR3: CASSLTLAGSETQYF. The CDR3 bases are TGTGCCAGCAGCTTAACGCTAGCCGGATCGGAGACGCAGTATTTT.

The J gene is TRBJ2-1, the V gene TRBV7-3, with TRBD1 identical over 10 bases. The germline V gene has CDR1 SGHTA and CDR2 FQGTGA. The CDR3 contains 15 residues. V shed 4 bases and J 7 bases; nucleotides not matched to a gene: 7. The CDR3 DNA is TGTGCCAGCAGCTCCCGGGACAGGGGCGTAAATGAGCAGTTCTTC. Translated: CASSSRDRGVNEQFF.

This chain's CDR3 is CASTVTGGNTGELFF. Written as DNA, the CDR3 is TGTGCCAGTACAGTTACAGGGGGAAACACCGGGGAGCTGTTTTTT. V and J are TRBV11-2 and TRBJ2-2; 8 positions match TRBD1. The V gene end was trimmed by 9 bases and the J gene end by 2 bases; junction bases not matched to a gene: 8. CDR3 length equals 15 residues. CDR1 and CDR2 from the germline V gene are SGHAT and FQNNGV.

The chain has TRBV5-4 and TRBJ2-3; perhaps TRBD2 as D (6 bases). This CDR3 contains 14 residues. Germline CDR1 and CDR2: SGHNT and YYREEE (reference sequence). With 6 bases removed from V and 5 bases from J, the gap between germline ends came to 16 bases. The CDR3 region is CASTPSGGKDTQYF. The CDR3 region has the DNA TGTGCCAGCACCCCGTCCGGGGGTAAAGATACGCAGTATTTT.

The sample holds one count of this clone. The chain employs TRBV6-5 and TRBJ1-1; D ambiguous. Germline-derived CDR1 and CDR2 are MNHEY and SVGAGI. V was trimmed by 5 bases and J by 4 bases, leaving 17 bases between them. The CDR3 is 15 residues long. The CDR3 DNA is TGTGCCAGCAGTCCCCGGAGGGAGTGGCTCACTGAAGCTTTCTTT. Amino acid sequence: CASSPRREWLTEAFF.

CDR3 loop: CASSRPSGGDDEQYF. The CDR3 region has the DNA TGTGCCAGCTCACGACCTAGCGGGGGAGACGACGAGCAGTACTTC. This chain uses TRBV18 with TRBJ2-7, with 10 bases matching TRBD2. Per the germline V gene, CDR1 is KGHSH and CDR2 is LQKENI. The J segment lost 5 bases and the V segment lost 4 bases, leaving 8 bases of the junction unmatched. The CDR3 contains 15 residues.

This chain joins TRBV3-1 (or the pseudogene TRBV3-2) and TRBJ2-3; TRBD2 matches at 8 bases. V was clipped by 6 bases and J by 0 bases; unmatched bases: 8. Germline V gene lookup returns CDR1 LGHDT and CDR2 YNNKEL (reference sequence). The CDR3 is 16 residues long. DNA for the CDR3: TGTGCCAGCAGACGGGGAACTAGCGGCAGCACAGATACGCAGTATTTT. Its translation: CASRRGTSGSTDTQYF.

DNA of the CDR3: TGTGCCAGCTCCCAGGGCAGGAACCAAGAGACCCAGTACTTC. Encoded protein: CASSQGRNQETQYF. V usage is TRBV18 and J usage is TRBJ2-5, with D perhaps TRBD1 (5 bases). V lost 6 bases and J lost 0, with 11 bases in between. The CDR3 has 14 amino acids. From germline, CDR1 is KGHSH and CDR2 LQKENI.

The chain combines TRBV7-2 with TRBJ1-4; no clear D. V lost 6 bases, J lost 5 bases, and 16 bases lay in between. The CDR3 consists of 15 residues. From germline, CDR1 is SGHTA and CDR2 FQGNSA. DNA for the CDR3: TGTGCCAGCAGATCCCTCCGGGTCAAAAATGAAAAACTGTTTTTT. Amino acid sequence: CASRSLRVKNEKLFF.

Turning to this clone: This CDR3 is also generated by other DNA sequences in the sample. The chain has TRBV4-2 and TRBJ2-2; unclear D gene. The germline CDR1 and CDR2 sequences are LGHNA and YNFKEQ. V was trimmed by 0 bases and J by 2 bases, leaving 4 bases between them. The CDR3 covers 14 residues. The CDR3 DNA reads TGTGCCAGCAGCCAAGATTTAAACACCGGGGAGCTGTTTTTT. It translates to CASSQDLNTGELFF.

The J gene is TRBJ1-4, the V gene TRBV27; no clear D. This CDR3 has 14 residues. Germline V CDR1 and CDR2: MNHEY, SMNVEV (reference sequence). Trimming took off 3 bases at V and 8 bases at J, with 13 bases between the two ends. The CDR3 DNA reads TGTGCCAGCAGTTTTGACAATACCAGAGAAAAACTGTTTTTT. It specifies CASSFDNTREKLFF.

The gene calls are TRBV7-2 and TRBJ2-2; 10 nucleotides agree with TRBD2. Germline CDR1 is SGHTA and CDR2 is FQGNSA. This CDR3 is built from 16 residues. Trimming at V came to 2 bases and at J to 6 bases, leaving 6 bases not matched to a gene. The CDR3 reads CASSLTRLAGAGELFF. The CDR3 bases are TGTGCCAGCAGCTTAACCCGGCTAGCGGGAGCCGGGGAGCTGTTTTTT.

V usage is TRBV19 and J usage is TRBJ2-3; 11 bases line up with TRBD2. V trimming: 5 bases; J trimming: 0 bases; junction bases outside the gene matches: 10. CDR3 length equals 18 residues. Germline V gene data show CDR1 as LNHDA and CDR2 as SQIVND (reference sequence). The CDR3 protein is CASSLGVAGGLSTDTQYF. The CDR3 DNA reads TGTGCCAGTAGTCTCGGGGTAGCGGGAGGGCTAAGCACAGATACGCAGTATTTT.

This chain's CDR3 is CAWSAPNPGLNNEQFF. Here the CDR3 DNA reads TGTGCCTGGAGTGCCCCAAACCCGGGACTAAACAATGAGCAGTTCTTC. The V and J genes are TRBV30 and TRBJ2-1, with 7 bases aligning to TRBD2. V lost 1 base to trimming and J lost 5 bases; unmatched junction nucleotides: 11. The CDR3 totals 16 residues. Germline CDR1 is GTSNPN and CDR2 is SVGIG (reference sequence).

The CDR3, as DNA: TGTGCCTGGAGTGTAAGGAGGGTCACTGAAGCTTTCTTT. Translation: CAWSVRRVTEAFF. The chain is built from TRBV30 and TRBJ1-1, with no clear D. The length of the CDR3 is 13 residues. The V gene's germline CDR1 is GTSNPN and CDR2 SVGIG (reference sequence). The V end lost 0 bases, the J end lost 4 bases, and 9 bases lay between the germline ends.

This clone turned up a few times. The chain joins TRBV7-3 to TRBJ2-2; 7 bases align to TRBD1. The germline V gene encodes CDR1 SGHTA and CDR2 FQGTGA. The CDR3 sequence is 14 residues long. J lost 5 bases, V lost 5 bases, and 5 bases had no gene match. CDR3 sequence: CASSPGQTTGELFF. The CDR3 region has the DNA TGTGCCAGCAGCCCGGGACAGACGACCGGGGAGCTGTTTTTT.

The chain uses TRBV2 and TRBJ2-3, with 12 bases identical to TRBD2. Trimming removed 2 bases from V and 4 bases from J; junction bases left unmatched: 4. Germline CDR1 and CDR2: SNHLY and FYNNEI. The CDR3 is made up of 16 amino acids. CDR3 amino acids: CASSELTSGSPDTQYF. Here the CDR3 DNA reads TGTGCCAGCAGTGAACTGACTAGCGGGAGTCCAGATACGCAGTATTTT.

The V and J genes are TRBV5-1 and TRBJ2-3, with D possibly being TRBD2 (6 bases). This CDR3 is 16 amino acids long. Per germline, CDR1 SGHRS and CDR2 YFSETQ. The V end was cut by 1 base, the J end by 1 base, with 13 bases between. The CDR3 here is CASSLIGRGGTDTQYF. DNA of the CDR3: TGCGCCAGCAGCTTGATAGGGCGGGGAGGCACAGATACGCAGTATTTT.

V and J are TRBV9 and TRBJ2-1, with 7 bases that match TRBD2. This CDR3 has 15 amino acids. V lost 4 bases to trimming and J lost 3 bases; unmatched junction nucleotides: 7. The germline CDR1 and CDR2 sequences are SGDLS and YYNGEE. The CDR3 sequence: CASSRGSRNYNEQFF. CDR3 nucleotide sequence: TGTGCCAGCAGCCGCGGGAGTCGTAACTACAATGAGCAGTTCTTC.

This rearrangement joins TRBV30 to TRBJ2-5; D unresolved. Trimming took off 1 base at V and 4 bases at J, with 4 bases between the two ends. This CDR3 comprises 11 residues. Germline lookup yields CDR1 GTSNPN and CDR2 SVGIG (reference sequence). CDR3 region: CAWSGRETQYF. The CDR3 DNA reads TGTGCCTGGAGTGGGAGAGAGACCCAGTACTTC.

This chain links TRBV18 with TRBJ2-1, with a weak D call TRBD2 (5 bases). Germline-derived CDR1 and CDR2 are KGHSH and LQKENI. This CDR3 is 14 amino acids long. V dropped 2 bases and J dropped 3 bases, with 8 bases sitting between them. This CDR3 is CASSPGESYNEQFF. The CDR3 nucleotides are TGTGCCAGCTCACCAGGGGAGAGCTACAATGAGCAGTTCTTC.

The rearrangement uses TRBV5-6 and TRBJ2-5; possible D gene TRBD1, 6 bases. The CDR3 consists of 12 residues. V was shortened by 4 bases and J by 5 bases, with 9 bases between the two germline ends. Germline CDR1 and CDR2: SGHDT and YYEEEE. This CDR3 is CASSQRGETQYF. The DNA for the CDR3 is TGTGCCAGCAGCCAGAGGGGGGAGACCCAGTACTTC.